This T cell receptor beta chain was retrieved from a study of sequential checkpoint blockade in melanoma (dated by TCRdb to the late 2010s). Describing the broader study: Patients were assigned by 1:1 randomization to either first-line nivolumab followed by ipilimumab (arm A) or ipilimumab followed by nivolumab (arm B). Roughly 80% of the matched tumor biopsy pairs taken before and after treatment were from the same lesion. DNA from over 80 pretreatment melanoma tumor samples was subjected to TCRbeta immunosequencing. Matched tumor biopsies were taken from some 20 patients before treatment and at week 13, after single-agent nivolumab (arm A) or ipilimumab (arm B). Maintenance nivolumab came after each of the two trial sequences. General conclusions and limits of the study: Within-arm analyses of tumor T-cell fraction were limited by small sample sizes and reduced statistical power. Tumor T-cell fraction and clonality correlated with PD-L1 staining and CD8+ T-cell counts but not with mutational load. Patients whose tumor T-cell fraction and clonality increased by week 13 were about 30 times more likely to achieve clinical benefit. In the nivolumab-first arm (arm A), an association was found between pretreatment tumor TIL clonality and response (P = .04). Validation of the response-prediction model combining TCR metrics and mutation burden is needed in larger, independent patient cohorts.

In the paper's terms, the treatment or condition label means: randomized to nivolumab then ipilimumab (arm A) or the reverse (arm B). Prior DNA-damaging chemotherapy had not been received by any trial patient. The samples were obtained from melanoma patients enrolled in CheckMate 064, an open-label, randomized phase II trial testing sequential checkpoint blockade. Genomic DNA from formalin-fixed paraffin-embedded (FFPE) tissue samples served as the input for tumor TCR sequencing. TCRbeta CDR3 regions were immunosequenced from genomic DNA with the immunoSEQ Assay. Before high-throughput sequencing, the genomic DNA was amplified using bias-controlled multiplex PCR. As for the authors' bioinformatics: To quantify the absolute abundance of each unique TCRbeta CDR3 region, the sequences were collapsed and filtered. Clonality was defined as 1 minus Pielou's evenness and was calculated using productive rearrangements only. Tumor T-cell fraction was calculated by normalizing TCRbeta template counts to usable DNA, which was estimated from several housekeeping genes. A previously published method was used to identify clones with significantly greater frequencies in on-treatment samples than in baseline samples. This immuneACCESS table, as held by TCRdb, lists in-frame sequences with V and J called but not all clones. Of the missing ones, under half trace to an unresolved V gene in checked studies; the others have no known cause. The V and J calls and the clone size are those of that table, but D and trimming were determined from the DNA. This sample comprises roughly 20,000 clones, about 69% of them detected only once. The ten largest clones take up 4.5% to 5.5% of the sample.

Turning to this clone: Its antigen remains unidentified. No clone much larger than this one lies a single base away; base qualities are absent.

The CDR3 covers 15 residues, taking in both the cysteine and the phenylalanine. CDR3 DNA is the only sequence kept; it has 45 bases, read in frame from the first base. CDR1 and CDR2 are read off the germline V gene as SGHRS and YFSETQ. V and J lose 0 bases and 5 bases, and a span of 14 bases separates them. The TCR originated in a human donor with melanoma. The rearranged chain carries TRBV5-1 and TRBJ1-1; the D gene is unclear. The source material was tumor tissue (inferred from file names), sampled from a patient given nivolumab and ipilimumab in sequence. The CDR3 protein sequence reads: CASSLAAAAATEAFF. The DNA is TGCGCCAGCAGCTTGGCCGCGGCAGCCGCTACTGAAGCTTTCTTT. When the CDR3 is completed using the reference TRBV5-1 and TRBJ1-1 genes on either side, the full variable domain is KAGVTQTPRYLIKTRGQQVTLSCSPISGHRSVSWYQQTPGQGLQFLFEYFSETQRNKGNFPGRFSGRQFSNSRSEMNVSTLELGDSALYLCASSLAAAAATEAFFGQGTRLTVV.